One sample yielded the 20 T cell receptor beta chains listed below, sequenced in a study of graft-versus-host responses after intestinal transplantation. Processed graft tissue released its intraepithelial and lamina propria lymphocytes. TCRdb's table, derived via immunoSEQ multiplex PCR, lists solely in-frame clones and lacks some. The repertoire consists of around 37,000 clones, with roughly 87% occurring once and the leading ten covering approximately 19%. Specimen: ileum tissue, collected more than 200 days after intestinal transplant. These receptors were collected from a human patient who received an intestinal transplant, so some T cells may come from the graft donor.

V is TRBV4-3 and J is TRBJ1-6; 7 bases match TRBD1. This CDR3 spans 15 amino acids. Germline V CDR1 and CDR2: LGHNA, YSLEER. V lost 3 bases, J lost 7 bases, and 6 bases stayed unmatched. The chain's CDR3 is CASSQGQHENSPLHF. CDR3 DNA: TGCGCCAGCAGCCAGGGACAGCATGAAAATTCACCCCTCCACTTT.

The J gene is TRBJ2-7, the V gene TRBV6-5; no firm D call. The length of the CDR3 is 11 residues. Per the germline V gene, CDR1 is MNHEY and CDR2 is SVGAGI. V was trimmed by 5 bases and J by 6 bases, leaving 8 bases between them. DNA for the CDR3: TGTGCCAGCAGTGCAGGTTTCGAGCAGTACTTC. This translates into CASSAGFEQYF.

The V call is TRBV6-1, the J call TRBJ2-7; D gene uncertain. The CDR3 covers 15 residues. The germline V gene has CDR1 MNHNS and CDR2 SASEGT. V shed 7 bases and J shed 2 bases, with 18 bases lying between them. CDR3 in DNA: TGTGCCAGCACCCGTCGGGCCCATGGGACCTACGAGCAGTACTTC. The encoded protein is CASTRRAHGTYEQYF.

The CDR3 reads CASNLSQDEQFF. The CDR3 coding sequence is TGTGCCAGCAATCTTTCTCAGGATGAGCAGTTCTTC. The chain links TRBV28 to TRBJ2-1; no reliable D call. Deletions cut 7 bases from V and 8 bases from J, with 12 bases between. CDR1 is MDHEN, CDR2 SYDVKM, per germline. CDR3 length: 12 residues.

The chain employs TRBV28 and TRBJ2-2, with TRBD2 identical over 12 bases. The length of the CDR3 is 18 residues. J was trimmed by 6 bases and V by 2 bases; bases with no gene match: 10. Germline V gives CDR1 MDHEN, CDR2 SYDVKM. The CDR3 DNA reads as TGTGCCAGCAGTTTAGCCTGGGGGACTAGCGGGTTCCCCGGGGAGCTGTTTTTT. This sequence encodes CASSLAWGTSGFPGELFF.

V gene TRBV19 combines with J gene TRBJ2-7; no reliable D call. The CDR3 contains 13 residues. Germline V lookup: CDR1 LNHDA, CDR2 SQIVND (reference sequence). Trimming stripped 1 base from V and 2 bases from J, with 6 bases between. This chain's CDR3 is CASSIGAAYEQYF. The CDR3, as DNA: TGTGCCAGTAGTATAGGTGCCGCCTACGAGCAGTACTTC.

The chain combines TRBV5-6 with TRBJ2-5; 9 nucleotides agree with TRBD1. J was trimmed by 5 bases and V by 2 bases; bases with no gene match: 7. Germline lookup yields CDR1 SGHDT and CDR2 YYEEEE. CDR3 length equals 15 residues. Written as DNA, the CDR3 is TGTGCCAGCAGCTTCTTACAGGGGGCTCAGGAGACCCAGTACTTC. Protein product: CASSFLQGAQETQYF.

The chain recombines TRBV9 with TRBJ2-5; the match to TRBD2 covers 16 bases. Trimming removed 4 bases from V and 5 bases from J; junction bases left unmatched: 2. From germline, CDR1 is SGDLS and CDR2 YYNGEE. The CDR3 contains 15 residues. The CDR3: CASSPGLAGGETQYF. CDR3 DNA: TGTGCCAGCAGCCCGGGACTAGCGGGAGGGGAGACCCAGTACTTC. The variable domain in full, with the rest retrieved from reference TRBV9 and TRBJ2-5, is DSGVTQTPKHLITATGQRVTLRCSPRSGDLSVYWYQQSLDQGLQFLIQYYNGEERAKGNILERFSAQQFPDLHSELNLSSLELGDSALYFCASSPGLAGGETQYFGPGTRLLVL.

The chain recombines TRBV2 with TRBJ1-1; D is perhaps TRBD1 (5 bases). The CDR3 runs 14 residues. With 8 bases removed from V and 1 base from J, the gap between germline ends came to 14 bases. Germline lookup yields CDR1 SNHLY and CDR2 FYNNEI. In DNA form, the CDR3 reads TGTGCCAGCCCACCGGGGGGACCGAACACTGAAGCTTTCTTT. It encodes CASPPGGPNTEAFF.

The chain employs TRBV2 and TRBJ1-5; tentative D call: TRBD1 (5 bases). V lost 6 bases to trimming and J lost 7 bases, with 10 bases between them. This CDR3 region has 12 residues. The V gene's germline CDR1 is SNHLY and CDR2 FYNNEI. This CDR3 reads CASSSQGQPQHF. The CDR3 nucleotides are TGTGCCAGCAGCTCCCAGGGCCAGCCCCAGCATTTT.

The rearrangement joins TRBV28 to TRBJ1-1; D is ambiguous. The CDR3 runs 13 residues. V gave up 5 bases and J gave up 4 bases, with 11 bases separating them. Germline V gene data show CDR1 as MDHEN and CDR2 as SYDVKM. The CDR3 here is CASSAAWGTEAFF. The DNA for the CDR3 is TGTGCCAGCAGTGCCGCTTGGGGCACTGAAGCTTTCTTT.

The chain carries TRBV29-1 and TRBJ2-7; 7 nucleotides align to TRBD1. Germline V gene sequence: CDR1 SQVTM, CDR2 ANQGSEA. Trimming took 6 bases from V and 2 from J; bases not matched to a gene: 13. The CDR3 covers 15 residues. CDR3 DNA: TGCAGCGTGCGAGGCTCCGGGACAGCACCCTACGAGCAGTACTTC. As protein: CSVRGSGTAPYEQYF.

This chain uses TRBV6-4 with TRBJ2-3; 13 bases are a match to TRBD2. Trimming at V came to 10 bases and at J to 4 bases, leaving 8 bases not matched to a gene. Per the germline V gene, CDR1 is MRHNA and CDR2 is SNTAGT. This CDR3 is built from 15 residues. CDR3 residues: CATQRTSGSADTQYF. DNA for the CDR3: TGTGCCACCCAGAGGACTAGCGGGAGCGCAGATACGCAGTATTTT.

V is TRBV28 and J is TRBJ1-3; no clear D gene. Germline V gene lookup returns CDR1 MDHEN and CDR2 SYDVKM. V lost 1 base, J lost 0 bases, and 10 bases lay in between. The CDR3 spans 16 residues. The DNA for the CDR3 is TGTGCCAGCAGTTTATTGACTGGGTACTCTGGAAACACCATATATTTT. As protein: CASSLLTGYSGNTIYF.

The chain combines TRBV19 with TRBJ2-7, with 7 bases lining up with TRBD1. J gave up 2 bases and V 3 bases, and 7 bases lay outside the gene matches. This CDR3 is built from 15 residues. CDR1 and CDR2 (germline): LNHDA, SQIVND (reference sequence). The CDR3 nucleotides are TGTGCCAGTAGTATCGGCAGGGGGTTCCCCTACGAGCAGTACTTC. This gives the protein CASSIGRGFPYEQYF.

The chain has TRBV7-8 and TRBJ1-2, with 8 bases matching TRBD1. V trimming: 4 bases; J trimming: 4 bases; junction bases outside the gene matches: 5. Looked up from germline, CDR1 is SGHVS and CDR2 is FQNEAQ. The CDR3 runs 14 residues. CDR3 nucleotides: TGTGCCAGCAGCTCCTCCACAGGGGGCTATGGCTACACCTTC. The encoded protein is CASSSSTGGYGYTF.

The rearrangement uses TRBV27 and TRBJ1-6; D might be TRBD1 (6 bases). CDR3 size: 16 residues. V was pared by 5 bases and J by 9 bases, with 20 bases between. In germline, CDR1 is MNHEY, CDR2 SMNVEV (reference sequence). DNA of the CDR3: TGTGCCAGCAGTGGAAGACAGGAATCCCGGGGTTCACCCCTCCACTTT. Protein sequence: CASSGRQESRGSPLHF.

The chain links TRBV5-4 to TRBJ2-1; the match to TRBD2 covers 8 bases. Trimming took 3 bases from V and 3 from J; bases not matched to a gene: 14. The CDR3 has 18 residues. CDR1 and CDR2 from the germline V gene are SGHNT and YYREEE (reference sequence). The CDR3 DNA reads TGTGCCAGCAGCTGGGGGGGGGTGCGACGGGAGGGCTACAATGAGCAGTTCTTC. Encoded protein: CASSWGGVRREGYNEQFF.

In its sample, this clone was seen once. This chain uses TRBV21-1 with TRBJ2-7; the table assigns TRBD1, which was not confirmed against the DNA. TRBV21-1 has pseudogene status. The CDR3 has 14 residues. The DNA of the CDR3 is TGTGCCAGCAGCATGCCCAGGGTTTGGAGCGAGCAGTACTTC. This codes for CASSMPRVWSEQYF.

This chain links TRBV5-8 with TRBJ2-1; D call uncertain. The ends were cut back, 4 bases at V and 0 bases at J, with 14 bases in the middle. Germline-derived CDR1 and CDR2 are SGHTS and YDEGEE. CDR3 length: 16 residues. Here the CDR3 reads CASSVPQSSSYNEQFF. In DNA form, the CDR3 reads TGTGCCAGCAGCGTACCACAGAGCAGCTCCTACAATGAGCAGTTCTTC.